The clone carrying this T cell receptor beta chain has just one count. Its antigen remains unknown. A junction boundary mismatches the germline segment, possibly from a read error. Germline V gene data show CDR1 as GTSNPN and CDR2 as SVGIG (reference sequence). There are 14 residues in the CDR3. This sample was taken from a study of tumor and adjacent non-tumor tissue in lung cancer. Study-wide background: Samples averaged roughly 4 million productive TCRbeta reads each. Study-wide results and caveats: Patients with more diverse tumor TCRs had worse survival.

The library came from three nested PCR rounds adapted from ARM-PCR protocols. TCRdb processed the multiplex PCR reads anew with MiXCR; each CDR3 protein has one entry. The sample has more than 85,000 distinct CDR3 sequences; roughly 74% are singletons. No cell sorting was done before RNA was extracted from the tissue. Sequencing was carried out using lung tumor tissue. The chain is built from TRBV30 and TRBJ1-1; D gene uncertain. The receptor was isolated from a woman aged 55-69 years with non-small cell lung cancer. DNA of the CDR3: TGTGACTGGACTGAAGGTCAGGTCGGCACTGAAGCTTTCTTT. Protein: CDWTEGQVGTEAFF. The variable domain in full, completed from reference TRBV30 and TRBJ1-1, reads SQTIHQWPATLVQPVGSPLSLECTVEGTSNPNLYWYRQAAGRGLQLLFYSVGIGQISSEVPQNLSASRPQDRQFILSSKKLLLSDSGFYLCDWTEGQVGTEAFFGQGTRLTVV.